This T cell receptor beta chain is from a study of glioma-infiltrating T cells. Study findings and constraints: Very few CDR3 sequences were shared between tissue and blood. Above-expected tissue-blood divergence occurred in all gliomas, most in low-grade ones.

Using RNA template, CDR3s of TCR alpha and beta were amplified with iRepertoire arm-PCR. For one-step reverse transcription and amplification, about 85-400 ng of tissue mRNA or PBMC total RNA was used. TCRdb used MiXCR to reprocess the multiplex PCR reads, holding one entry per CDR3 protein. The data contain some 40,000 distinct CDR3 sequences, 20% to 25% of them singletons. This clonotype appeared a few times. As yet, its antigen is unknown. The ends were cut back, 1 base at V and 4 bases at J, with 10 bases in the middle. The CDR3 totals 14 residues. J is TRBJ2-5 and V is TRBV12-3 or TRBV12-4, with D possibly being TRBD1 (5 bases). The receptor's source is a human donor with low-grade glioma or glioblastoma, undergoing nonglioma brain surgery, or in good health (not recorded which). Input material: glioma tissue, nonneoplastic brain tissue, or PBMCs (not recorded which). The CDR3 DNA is TGTGCCAGCAGTTTAGAGGGGTATTTAGAGACCCAGTACTTC. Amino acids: CASSLEGYLETQYF.